Listed below are T cell receptor beta chains from one sample, sequenced in a study of T cells in Graves' hyperthyroidism and ophthalmopathy. TCRdb independently ran MiXCR on the multiplex PCR reads; one entry per CDR3 protein. The sample has hundreds of thousands of distinct CDR3 sequences, about a third seen once; the top ten hold around 30%. The sample taken for sequencing was blood. The receptors were gathered from a woman aged 40-49 years with Graves' hyperthyroidism. The CDR3 runs from the conserved cysteine through the conserved F or W. Fields, in order: J gene, D gene, clone size, V gene, CDR3 DNA, CDR3 protein. A D gene is named only where the DNA matches it firmly. A row's size may be missing; if present it is once, few, many or a size class.

TRBJ2-3	TRBD1	.	TRBV7-3	TGTGCCAGCAGCTTACGTGGGTGGGGACAGGGATCAGATACGCAGTATTTT	CASSLRGWGQGSDTQYF
TRBJ2-7	.	.	TRBV10-3	TGTGCCATCAGTGAGTATTGGGGGGCCTACGAGCAGTACTTC	CAISEYWGAYEQYF
TRBJ1-2	.	many	TRBV25-1	TGTGCCAGCAGCCGTGGGCCTAACTATGGCTACACCTTC	CASSRGPNYGYTF
TRBJ1-6	TRBD1	many	TRBV2	TGTGCCAGCAGTGAAGGGAGAAGGAGGACAGGGAATTCACCCCTCCACTTT	CASSEGRRRTGNSPLHF
TRBJ2-7	.	once	TRBV25-1	TGTGCCAGCTCACCATCGGTCGAATCCCTCGAGCAGTACTTC	CASSPSVESLEQYF
TRBJ2-5	TRBD2	few	TRBV7-9	TGTGCCAGCAGCGTCGACTCGGCGGGGGGGCCTGGTTGGGAGACCCAGTACTTC	CASSVDSAGGPGWETQYF
TRBJ2-5	TRBD1	.	TRBV20-1	TGCAGTGCTAGAGATGAAAGGACAGGGACCCTCGGGGAGACCCAGTACTTC	CSARDERTGTLGETQYF
TRBJ2-7	.	many	TRBV10-3	TGTGCCATCGGGGGCCAAAGACCGGGAGTGGAGCAGTACTTC	CAIGGQRPGVEQYF
TRBJ1-1	.	many	TRBV19	TGTGCCAGTAAGAGGACAACAAACACTGAAGCTTTCTTT	CASKRTTNTEAFF
TRBJ1-1	.	many	TRBV9	TGTGCCAGCAGCGGGGGTACGGCAATGAACACTGAAGCTTTCTTT	CASSGGTAMNTEAFF
TRBJ2-7	TRBD1	many	TRBV4-3	TGCGCCAGCAGCCAAGGACAGGGAATCGTCCACGAGCAGTACTTC	CASSQGQGIVHEQYF
TRBJ2-2	.	.	TRBV29-1	TGCAGCGTGCACAGCCGTTCGAACACCGGGGAGCTGTTTTTT	CSVHSRSNTGELFF
TRBJ1-6	.	.	TRBV5-1	TGCGCCAGCATGGTCGCAGGGGCCTATAATTCACCCCTCCACTTT	CASMVAGAYNSPLHF
TRBJ2-5	TRBD2	few	TRBV4-1	TGCGCCAGCAGCCGACTTACCGGGGGGCAAGAGACCCAGTACTTC	CASSRLTGGQETQYF